Below, 19 T cell receptor beta chains from the same sample are listed, as sequenced in a study of control samples from healthy donors and cancer patients. TCRdb keeps only in-frame clones here, not all; method: immunoSEQ multiplex PCR. This table holds more than 150,000 clones, over 85% found once. Sequencing was carried out using blood. The origin of the receptors is a man aged 18 to 30 in good health.

This chain links TRBV7-2 with TRBJ2-1; TRBD2 aligns across 11 bases. CDR1 is SGHTA and CDR2 is FQGNSA in the germline V gene. V gave up 4 bases and J gave up 2 bases; unmatched junction bases: 4. This CDR3 comprises 16 residues. The CDR3 nucleotides are TGTGCCAGCAGCTCCTTTAGCGGGGGGGCCTACAATGAGCAGTTCTTC. Its translation: CASSSFSGGAYNEQFF.

This chain joins TRBV10-2 and TRBJ2-7; 9 nucleotides align to TRBD2. CDR1 and CDR2 from the germline V gene are WSHSY and SAAADI. J was trimmed by 2 bases and V by 3 bases; bases with no gene match: 8. The CDR3 consists of 16 residues. The CDR3: CASSDRAGGKTYEQYF. In DNA, the CDR3 is TGCGCCAGCAGTGATCGGGCGGGGGGGAAGACCTACGAGCAGTACTTC.

The chain couples TRBV24-1 to TRBJ2-3; unclear D gene. Trimming stripped 4 bases from V and 3 bases from J, with 4 bases between. Germline V gives CDR1 KGHDR, CDR2 SFDVKD. This CDR3 has 12 amino acids. CDR3 bases: TGTGCCACCAGTGACCAAACAGATACGCAGTATTTT. Protein product: CATSDQTDTQYF.

The rearrangement uses TRBV10-3 and TRBJ2-1, with a tentative D call TRBD2 (6 bases). This CDR3 is built from 15 residues. The germline V and J ends were trimmed by 11 bases and 8 bases, with 25 bases remaining between them. The V gene's germline CDR1 is ENHRY and CDR2 SYGVKD. The CDR3 protein is CAAYSEGLPSHEQFF. CDR3 DNA sequence: TGTGCCGCGTACTCGGAGGGACTTCCGTCCCATGAGCAGTTCTTC.

This clone has a single count. This chain uses TRBV2 with TRBJ2-7; 9 bases agree with TRBD2. V lost 5 bases, J lost 9 bases, and 11 bases stayed unmatched. This CDR3 region has 14 residues. Germline loops: CDR1 SNHLY, CDR2 FYNNEI. Here the CDR3 DNA reads TGTGCCAGCAGTCAGTCTAGCGGGGACGACTGGCAGTACTTC. Translated: CASSQSSGDDWQYF.

The chain couples TRBV5-6 to TRBJ1-6; D is ambiguous. Per germline, CDR1 SGHDT and CDR2 YYEEEE. V lost 0 bases and J lost 10, with 14 bases in between. This CDR3 spans 15 amino acids. Here the CDR3 reads CASSLDTLGKSPLHF. The CDR3 coding sequence is TGTGCCAGCAGCTTGGACACTTTGGGTAAATCACCCCTCCACTTT.

The genes are TRBV6-5 and TRBJ1-5; D gene unclear. Per the germline V gene, CDR1 is MNHEY and CDR2 is SVGAGI. The CDR3 runs to 13 residues. With 10 bases removed from V and 0 bases from J, the gap between germline ends came to 10 bases. CDR3 nucleotides: TGTGCCACCAAACGGACTAGCAATCAGCCCCAGCATTTT. This codes for CATKRTSNQPQHF.

This clone has a single count. The chain carries TRBV7-8 and TRBJ2-1; 8 nucleotides line up with TRBD1. The CDR3 is made up of 15 amino acids. Germline V gene sequence: CDR1 SGHVS, CDR2 FQNEAQ. With 5 bases clipped from V and 4 bases from J, the junction kept 7 bases outside the gene matches. CDR3 amino acids: CASSPEQGAYNEQFF. In DNA, the CDR3 is TGTGCCAGCAGCCCTGAGCAGGGGGCTTACAATGAGCAGTTCTTC.

The chain has TRBV29-1 and TRBJ1-4, with D maybe TRBD1 (6 bases). V was cut by 7 bases and J by 6 bases, with 12 bases left in between. The CDR3 has 12 amino acids. Germline V gene sequence: CDR1 SQVTM, CDR2 ANQGSEA. Here the CDR3 DNA reads TGCAGCGCAGGAGGGGGGGATGAAAAACTGTTTTTT. Protein sequence: CSAGGGDEKLFF.

This clone was counted once. The chain joins TRBV2 to TRBJ1-2; 11 bases are a match to TRBD1. The CDR3 has 16 amino acids. J was trimmed by 5 bases and V by 4 bases; bases with no gene match: 9. Germline assignment: CDR1 SNHLY and CDR2 FYNNEI. The CDR3 here is CASSARPGQGDYGYTF. Here the CDR3 DNA reads TGTGCCAGCAGTGCCAGACCGGGACAGGGGGATTATGGCTACACCTTC.

V and J are TRBV7-9 and TRBJ1-2; 7 bases fit TRBD1. The CDR3 has 13 amino acids. Germline assignment: CDR1 SEHNR and CDR2 FQNEAQ (reference sequence). With V trimmed by 4 bases and J by 3 bases, 2 bases remained unmatched. Written as DNA, the CDR3 is TGTGCCAGCAGCTCCGGGACAGACTATGGCTACACCTTC. It translates to CASSSGTDYGYTF.

The CDR3 protein is CATSDSGGAGDTQYF. CDR3 bases: TGTGCCACCAGTGATTCCGGGGGGGCAGGAGATACGCAGTATTTT. The V call is TRBV24-1, the J call TRBJ2-3, with 8 bases identical to TRBD2. V shed 2 bases, J shed 5 bases, and the junction held 5 bases outside the gene matches. The V gene's germline CDR1 is KGHDR and CDR2 SFDVKD. The CDR3 length is 15 residues.

This clone was seen a few times. This same CDR3 is encoded by further DNA sequences in the sample. Written as DNA, the CDR3 is TGTGCCAGTAGTAAAGGACTTAGCAATCAGCCCCAGCATTTT. Its translation: CASSKGLSNQPQHF. The chain is built from TRBV19 and TRBJ1-5; D not certain. This CDR3 spans 14 amino acids. V gave up 4 bases and J gave up 0 bases, with 7 bases separating them. The germline CDR1 and CDR2 sequences are LNHDA and SQIVND (reference sequence). The full variable domain, completed using reference TRBV19 and TRBJ1-5, is DGGITQSPKYLFRKEGQNVTLSCEQNLNHDAMYWYRQDPGQGLRLIYYSQIVNDFQKGDIAEGYSVSREKKESFPLTVTSAQKNPTAFYLCASSKGLSNQPQHFGDGTRLSIL.

This clone was detected once. CDR3 DNA: TGTGCCAGCAGCCAGGACAGGGGCGCTGGAAACACCATATATTTT. It yields the protein CASSQDRGAGNTIYF. This chain links TRBV14 with TRBJ1-3, with 9 bases matching TRBD1. J was trimmed by 2 bases and V by 3 bases; bases with no gene match: 2. The germline gives CDR1 SGHDN, CDR2 FVKESK. CDR3 length: 15 amino acids. Supplemented by reference TRBV14 and TRBJ1-3, the full variable domain reads EAGVTQFPSHSVIEKGQTVTLRCDPISGHDNLYWYRRVMGKEIKFLLHFVKESKQDESGMPNNRFLAERTGGTYSTLKVQPAELEDSGVYFCASSQDRGAGNTIYFGEGSWLTVV.

The V and J genes are TRBV24-1 and TRBJ2-3; TRBD2 matches at 7 bases. The germline gives CDR1 KGHDR, CDR2 SFDVKD. With 7 bases clipped from V and 5 bases from J, the junction kept 11 bases outside the gene matches. The CDR3 has 15 residues. CDR3 DNA sequence: TGTGCCACCAGAGGGACTATCTTCTGGCGAGATACGCAGTATTTT. Residues: CATRGTIFWRDTQYF.

Note on this clone: Other DNA variants within this sample encode the same CDR3. The chain joins TRBV5-4 to TRBJ1-1; no definite D call. Germline V CDR1 and CDR2: SGHNT, YYREEE (reference sequence). The CDR3 length is 13 residues. The V end lost 2 bases, the J end lost 2 bases, and 7 bases lay between the germline ends. The CDR3, as DNA: TGTGCCAGCAGCTTAACGGGCAACACTGAAGCTTTCTTT. This codes for CASSLTGNTEAFF.

Notes on this clone: Since no conserved phenylalanine or tryptophan closes the CDR3, a read error is the likely cause. It is unclear where the CDR3 begins or ends on the DNA, so no DNA is shown, and the CDR3 is as TCRdb lists it. The chain carries TRBV2 and TRBJ1-1; the tabulated D call, TRBD1, remains unverified against the DNA. Per germline, CDR1 SNHLY and CDR2 FYNNEI. From its first to its last residue, the CDR3 has 14 amino acids. Here the CDR3 reads CASSGIRSDRGSKL.

The table lists this clone with a count of one. The J gene is TRBJ2-3, the V gene TRBV7-2, with a weak D call TRBD1 (6 bases). The V and J ends lost 1 base and 6 bases respectively, with 8 bases between them. Germline lookup yields CDR1 SGHTA and CDR2 FQGNSA. The length of the CDR3 is 13 residues. For the CDR3, the DNA is TGTGCCAGCAGCTTAGGTCAGGGGGATACGCAGTATTTT. Protein: CASSLGQGDTQYF.

This chain joins TRBV5-1 and TRBJ2-3, with 14 bases fitting TRBD2. After removal of 4 bases from V and 2 bases from J, the junction contained 6 bases not matched to a gene. Germline V CDR1 and CDR2: SGHRS, YFSETQ. The CDR3 is 17 residues long. The CDR3 region is CASSGGTSGGPTDTQYF. The CDR3 DNA sequence: TGCGCCAGCAGCGGGGGGACTAGCGGGGGCCCCACAGATACGCAGTATTTT.